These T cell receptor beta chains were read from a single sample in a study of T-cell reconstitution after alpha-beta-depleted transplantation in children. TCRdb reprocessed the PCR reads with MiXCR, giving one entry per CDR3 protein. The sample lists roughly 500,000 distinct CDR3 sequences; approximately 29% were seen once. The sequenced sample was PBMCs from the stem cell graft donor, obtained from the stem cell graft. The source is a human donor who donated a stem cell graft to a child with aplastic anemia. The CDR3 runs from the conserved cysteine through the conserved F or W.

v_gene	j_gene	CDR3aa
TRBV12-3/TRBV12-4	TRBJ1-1	CASSRGSGNTEAFF
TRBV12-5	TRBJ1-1	CASGLGEGLGRTEAFF
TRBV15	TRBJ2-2	CATSRQYYGELFF
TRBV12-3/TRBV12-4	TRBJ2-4	CASSFLQGSKNIQYF
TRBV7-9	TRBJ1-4	CASSPPAGPGPEKLFF
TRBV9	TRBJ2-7	CASSVASETYEQYF
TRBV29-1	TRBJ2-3	CSVSLAGATDTQYF
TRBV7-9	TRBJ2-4	CASSHEWGNIQYF
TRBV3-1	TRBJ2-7	CASSQSGVEQYF
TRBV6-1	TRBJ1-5	CASSATGGLGNQPQHF
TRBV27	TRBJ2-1	CASSPGTTQYNEQFF
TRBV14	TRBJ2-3	CASSQDFVGRASTDTQYF
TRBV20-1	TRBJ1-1	CSANNVDKNTEAFF
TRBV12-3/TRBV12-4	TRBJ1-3	CASSFASPGNTIYF
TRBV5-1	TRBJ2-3	CASSLERGHTDTQYF
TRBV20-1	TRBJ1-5	CSAPRQNNQPQHF
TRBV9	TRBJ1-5	CASSVGSGGSNQPQHF
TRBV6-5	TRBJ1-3	CASSYSVSGNTIYF
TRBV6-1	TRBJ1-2	CASGVRAPLLANYGYTF
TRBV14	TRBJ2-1	CASSQDWSRGQFF
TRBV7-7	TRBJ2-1	CASGTGTGTYNEQFF
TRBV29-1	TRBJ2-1	CSVVLSGEGDEQFF
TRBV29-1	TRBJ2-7	CSVVGGGQPYEQYF
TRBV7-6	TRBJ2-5	CASSLPRPQQETQYF
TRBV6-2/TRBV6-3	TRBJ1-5	CASSLWGQGGNQPQHF
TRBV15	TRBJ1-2	CATSRDKVRRGYTF
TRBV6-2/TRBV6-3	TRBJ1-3	CASSYEEGRLGNTIYF